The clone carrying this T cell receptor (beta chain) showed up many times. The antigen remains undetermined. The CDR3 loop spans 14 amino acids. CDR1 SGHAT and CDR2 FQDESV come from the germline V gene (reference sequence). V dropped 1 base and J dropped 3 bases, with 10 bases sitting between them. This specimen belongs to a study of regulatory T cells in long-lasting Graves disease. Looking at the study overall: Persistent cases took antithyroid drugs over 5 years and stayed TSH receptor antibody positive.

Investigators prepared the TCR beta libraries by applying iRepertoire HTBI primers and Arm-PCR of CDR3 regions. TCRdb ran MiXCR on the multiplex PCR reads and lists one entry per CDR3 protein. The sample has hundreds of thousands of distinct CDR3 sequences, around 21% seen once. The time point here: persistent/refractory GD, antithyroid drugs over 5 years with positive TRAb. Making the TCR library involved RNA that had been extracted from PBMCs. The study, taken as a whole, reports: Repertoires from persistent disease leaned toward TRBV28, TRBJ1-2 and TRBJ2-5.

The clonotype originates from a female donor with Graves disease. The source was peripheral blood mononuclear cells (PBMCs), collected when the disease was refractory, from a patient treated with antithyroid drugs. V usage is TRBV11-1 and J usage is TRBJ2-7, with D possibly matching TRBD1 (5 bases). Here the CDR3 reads CASSLESGHYEQYF. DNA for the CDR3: TGTGCCAGCAGCTTAGAATCAGGGCACTACGAGCAGTACTTC.